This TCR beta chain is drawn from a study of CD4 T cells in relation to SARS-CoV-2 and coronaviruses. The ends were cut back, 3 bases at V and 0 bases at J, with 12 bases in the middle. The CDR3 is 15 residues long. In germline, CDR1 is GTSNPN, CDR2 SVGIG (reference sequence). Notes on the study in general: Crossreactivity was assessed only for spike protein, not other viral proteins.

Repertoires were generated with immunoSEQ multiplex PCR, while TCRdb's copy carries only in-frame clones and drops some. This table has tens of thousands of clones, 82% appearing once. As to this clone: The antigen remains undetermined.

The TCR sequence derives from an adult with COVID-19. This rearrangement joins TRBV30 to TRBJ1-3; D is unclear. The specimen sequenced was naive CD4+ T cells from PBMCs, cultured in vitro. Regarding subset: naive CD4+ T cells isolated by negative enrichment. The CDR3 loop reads CAWSVKDASGNTIYF. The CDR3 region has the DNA TGTGCCTGGAGCGTTAAGGACGCCTCTGGAAACACCATATATTTT.